This entry features one T cell receptor (beta chain) sequence. Its antigen is not known. These data are taken from a study of T cell responses to AZD1222 COVID-19 vaccine. Study findings and constraints: Only a handful of AZD1222 recipients, more than 5 in all, had baseline seropositivity.

Libraries were prepared by immunoSEQ multiplex PCR; TCRdb keeps only in-frame clonotypes and omits some of them. In the table there are 140,000 or so clones, around 91% of which are singletons. Here the sequenced sample was peripheral blood, taken on day 0 of AZD1222 vaccination. The origin of this receptor is an adult in good health.

As DNA, the CDR3 is TGTGCCAGCAGTTTATCGTGGACTAGCGGGAGACGGGCCTACGAGCAGTACTTC. It is translated as CASSLSWTSGRRAYEQYF. This rearrangement joins TRBV27 to TRBJ2-7; TRBD2 matches 13 bases. After removal of 0 bases from V and 2 bases from J, the junction contained 7 bases not matched to a gene. The CDR3 runs to 18 residues. From germline, CDR1 is MNHEY and CDR2 SMNVEV (reference sequence).